The next 27 T cell receptor beta chains were all read from a single sample in a study of blood T cells in healthy people across ages. With a J-beta primer mix and a sample-barcoded 5' primer, a second PCR ran about 7 to 12 cycles. TCRdb re-called the 5' RACE reads through MiXCR, storing one row per CDR3 protein. This table has under 1,100,000 distinct CDR3 sequences, around 25% appearing once. The same data also contributed to another study, on T cells of mothers and their children.

Sequencing was carried out using blood. The receptors were sampled from a girl aged 2-15 years in good health.

The sample holds a few counts of this clonotype. This rearrangement joins TRBV29-1 to TRBJ2-1, with 7 bases fitting TRBD1. Germline lookup yields CDR1 SQVTM and CDR2 ANQGSEA. V lost 7 bases and J lost 8; bases outside the gene matches: 11. The CDR3 extends over 13 amino acids. CDR3 nucleotides: TGCAGCGGCCGGGACAGCCCATTGGATGAGCAGTTCTTC. Translated, it gives CSGRDSPLDEQFF.

The gene calls are TRBV29-1 and TRBJ1-2; tentatively, D is TRBD1 (6 bases). From germline, CDR1 is SQVTM and CDR2 ANQGSEA. The CDR3 spans 13 residues. The V gene lost 6 bases and the J gene lost 4 bases, with 15 bases spanning the gap. CDR3 region: CSVLDSDFYGYTF. In DNA form, the CDR3 reads TGCAGCGTGTTGGACAGCGACTTCTATGGCTACACCTTC.

The sample holds a few counts of this clonotype. The gene calls are TRBV10-3 and TRBJ1-3, with TRBD1 identical over 7 bases. This CDR3 contains 13 residues. With 11 bases clipped from V and 4 bases from J, the junction kept 8 bases outside the gene matches. Germline V gene lookup returns CDR1 ENHRY and CDR2 SYGVKD. The CDR3 region has the DNA TGTGCCTGCCACCTGGGACAGGGAAACACCATATATTTT. Its translation is CACHLGQGNTIYF.

The chain carries TRBV11-2 and TRBJ2-1, with 7 bases lining up with TRBD2. After removal of 7 bases from V and 5 bases from J, the junction contained 5 bases not matched to a gene. The CDR3 is 13 amino acids. Germline V CDR1 and CDR2: SGHAT, FQNNGV. Here the CDR3 reads CASTGGMNNEQFF. In DNA form, the CDR3 reads TGTGCCAGCACCGGGGGGATGAACAATGAGCAGTTCTTC.

This clonotype has more than one count but fewer than ten. CDR3 sequence reads: CASNGQEANTGELFF. CDR3 in DNA: TGTGCCAGCAACGGGCAGGAGGCGAACACCGGGGAGCTGTTTTTT. The J gene is TRBJ2-2, the V gene TRBV7-9; tentatively, D is TRBD2 (5 bases). Trimming left V 7 bases short and J 0 bases short, with 12 bases between. CDR1 is SEHNR, CDR2 FQNEAQ, per germline (reference sequence). The CDR3 loop spans 15 amino acids.

J is TRBJ2-5 and V is TRBV2; 11 bases map to TRBD1. The CDR3 is made up of 13 amino acids. Per the germline V gene, CDR1 is SNHLY and CDR2 is FYNNEI. Unmatched junction bases numbered 7, after V lost 6 bases and J lost 10 bases. DNA for the CDR3: TGTGCCAGCAGACCCGGACAGGGGGCTATCCAGTACTTC. Translation: CASRPGQGAIQYF.

Turning to this clonotype: Because the CDR3 is missing its conserved closing phenylalanine or tryptophan, this is likely a read error. The V and J genes are TRBV5-1 and TRBJ2-5; the D is unclear. Germline lookup yields CDR1 SGHRS and CDR2 YFSETQ. This CDR3 is 12 amino acids long. The V gene lost 4 bases and the J gene lost 5 bases, with 9 bases spanning the gap. CDR3 sequence (DNA): TGCGCCAGCAGCCAGGCCCAGGAGACCCAGTACCTC. Residues: CASSQAQETQYL.

V usage is TRBV29-1 and J usage is TRBJ1-2; no definite D call. The CDR3 covers 14 residues. CDR1 and CDR2 from the germline V gene are SQVTM and ANQGSEA. V lost 6 bases to trimming and J lost 2 bases, with 16 bases between them. The CDR3 coding sequence is TGCAGCGTCCTTCCCCCGATGGAGAACTATGGCTACACCTTC. Translating gives CSVLPPMENYGYTF. The whole variable domain, filled in from reference TRBV29-1 and TRBJ1-2, reads SAVISQKPSRDICQRGTSLTIQCQVDSQVTMMFWYRQQPGQSLTLIATANQGSEATYESGFVIDKFPISRPNLTFSTLTVSNMSPEDSSIYLCSVLPPMENYGYTFGSGTRLTVV.

In this sample, this clonotype turned up many times. This chain connects TRBV7-9 to TRBJ2-7; no clear D gene. This CDR3 comprises 12 residues. The germline V and J ends were trimmed by 5 bases and 3 bases, with 8 bases remaining between them. Germline V gives CDR1 SEHNR, CDR2 FQNEAQ (reference sequence). The CDR3 coding sequence is TGTGCCAGCAGCCCGGGTCACTACGAGCAGTACTTC. Translated, it gives CASSPGHYEQYF.

The chain links TRBV12-3 or TRBV12-4 to TRBJ1-1; tentative D call: TRBD1 (6 bases). There are 15 residues in the CDR3. The V end was cut by 5 bases, the J end by 3 bases, with 16 bases between. The DNA of the CDR3 is TGTGCCAGCAGTGGAGGGGGTTTTGCGGACACTGAAGCTTTCTTT. Its translation is CASSGGGFADTEAFF.

This clonotype has just a few counts. The chain links TRBV20-1 to TRBJ2-2, with 12 bases aligning to TRBD2. The CDR3 extends over 16 amino acids. Trimming removed 3 bases from V and 5 bases from J; junction bases left unmatched: 7. From germline, CDR1 is DFQATT and CDR2 SNEGSKA (reference sequence). The CDR3 DNA is TGCAGTGCTAGTTTCATTGGACTAGCGGGGACCGGGGAGCTGTTTTTT. It specifies CSASFIGLAGTGELFF.

This clonotype was picked up a small number of times. The chain links TRBV14 to TRBJ2-3; 8 positions agree with TRBD1. The CDR3 totals 18 residues. V was pared by 3 bases and J by 5 bases, with 16 bases of the junction left unmatched. CDR1 SGHDN and CDR2 FVKESK come from the germline V gene. The CDR3 protein is CASSQEPSTGDPRDTQYF. CDR3 in DNA: TGTGCCAGCAGCCAGGAGCCCTCGACAGGGGACCCACGAGATACGCAGTATTTT.

This chain's CDR3 is CATSRGGSVWEKLFF. CDR3 DNA sequence: TGTGCCACCAGCAGAGGGGGCAGCGTTTGGGAAAAACTGTTTTTT. The chain carries TRBV15 and TRBJ1-4, with D tentatively TRBD1 (5 bases). The CDR3 contains 15 residues. The ends were cut back, 1 base at V and 8 bases at J, with 14 bases in the middle. Germline CDR1 LNHNV, CDR2 YYDKDF (reference sequence).

This clonotype has a count of ten or more. This chain links TRBV20-1 with TRBJ2-5; D might be TRBD1 or TRBD2, each matching 5 bases. This CDR3 contains 12 residues. V was shortened by 3 bases and J by 4 bases, with 9 bases between the two germline ends. CDR1 is DFQATT, CDR2 SNEGSKA, per germline (reference sequence). The CDR3 reads CSASRGGETQYF. The CDR3 DNA is TGCAGTGCTAGTCGTGGGGGAGAGACCCAGTACTTC.

This clonotype was counted a few times. The chain uses TRBV29-1 and TRBJ2-5; 14 positions match TRBD2. Matching the DNA end better, TRBJ2-1 makes the J call doubtful. Germline V gene data show CDR1 as SQVTM and CDR2 as ANQGSEA. The CDR3 is 14 amino acids. For the CDR3, the DNA is TGCAGCGTTGGGACTAGCGGGGGGAACAATGAGCAGTTCTTC. This gives the protein CSVGTSGGNNEQFF.

The J gene is TRBJ2-7, the V gene TRBV18; D perhaps matches TRBD1 (5 bases). The CDR3 runs to 12 residues. V lost 6 bases and J 6 bases, leaving 12 bases between the germline ends. CDR1 and CDR2 (germline): KGHSH, LQKENI. The CDR3 region has the DNA TGTGCCAGCTCTCCAGGGCCTGGCGAGCAGTACTTC. It translates to CASSPGPGEQYF.

The chain employs TRBV11-2 and TRBJ2-2, with D possibly TRBD2 on 5 matching bases. CDR1 and CDR2 from the germline V gene are SGHAT and FQNNGV. CDR3 size: 16 residues. Trimming cost V 5 bases and J 4 bases, with 17 bases left between them. The CDR3 DNA is TGTGCCAGCAGCCCACACAGCGGCAGGCGCACCGGGGAGCTGTTTTTT. It encodes CASSPHSGRRTGELFF.

The chain employs TRBV9 and TRBJ2-3; no definite D call. The germline V gene has CDR1 SGDLS and CDR2 YYNGEE. This CDR3 is 15 amino acids long. V was cut by 0 bases and J by 6 bases, with 14 bases left in between. This chain's CDR3 is CASSVGVTKKDTQYF. The CDR3 coding sequence is TGTGCCAGCAGCGTAGGAGTAACCAAAAAGGATACGCAGTATTTT.

This clonotype was counted a few times. The CDR3: CASSLSGEGRSPLHF. The DNA of the CDR3 is TGCGCCAGCAGCTTGTCAGGGGAAGGGAGGTCACCCCTCCACTTT. J is TRBJ1-6 and V is TRBV5-1; D possibly corresponds to TRBD1 (6 bases). The V gene's germline CDR1 is SGHRS and CDR2 YFSETQ. The CDR3 sequence is 15 residues long. V lost 1 base, J lost 10 bases, and 15 bases lay in between.

The chain carries TRBV15 and TRBJ2-7; the D call may be TRBD1 or TRBD2 (5 bases each). CDR3 length: 17 residues. The germline V and J ends were trimmed by 3 bases and 2 bases, with 20 bases remaining between them. The germline gives CDR1 LNHNV, CDR2 YYDKDF (reference sequence). CDR3 DNA sequence: TGTGCCACCAGCAGTTTTCGATCCCGGGACCAACCCTACGAGCAGTACTTC. The encoded protein is CATSSFRSRDQPYEQYF. Drawing the rest from reference TRBV15 and TRBJ2-7, the complete variable domain is DAMVIQNPRYQVTQFGKPVTLSCSQTLNHNVMYWYQQKSSQAPKLLFHYYDKDFNNEADTPDNFQSRRPNTSFCFLDIRSPGLGDTAMYLCATSSFRSRDQPYEQYFGPGTRLTVT.

This clonotype was observed a few times. This chain uses TRBV7-3 with TRBJ2-2, with D possibly TRBD2 on 7 matching bases. V was trimmed by 5 bases and J by 4 bases, leaving 23 bases between them. Germline loops: CDR1 SGHTA, CDR2 FQGTGA. This CDR3 comprises 18 residues. Here the CDR3 reads CASSLTGPASGFTGELFF. The DNA for the CDR3 is TGTGCCAGCAGCCTCACAGGGCCCGCTAGCGGATTCACCGGGGAGCTGTTTTTT.

This clonotype was counted a few times. This chain links TRBV11-2 with TRBJ2-1; 9 bases match TRBD2. Germline V gene data show CDR1 as SGHAT and CDR2 as FQNNGV. The ends lost 1 base at V and 4 bases at J; junction bases unmatched: 2. This CDR3 is 15 amino acids long. The CDR3 loop is CASSLVTSGYNEQFF. Written as DNA, the CDR3 is TGTGCCAGCAGCTTAGTGACTAGCGGTTACAATGAGCAGTTCTTC.

The gene calls are TRBV7-2 and TRBJ2-5; D ambiguous. Gene TRBJ2-1 matches the end of the DNA better, so the J call may be wrong. The CDR3 is made up of 15 amino acids. The germline CDR1 and CDR2 sequences are SGHTA and FQGNSA. The CDR3 reads CASSLGVDTTNEQFF. Written as DNA, the CDR3 is TGTGCCAGCAGCTTAGGCGTCGATACCACCAATGAGCAGTTCTTC.

This clonotype was counted a few times. This chain connects TRBV7-9 to TRBJ2-1; TRBD2 aligns across 9 bases. V dropped 4 bases and J dropped 4; count of bases not matched to a gene: 8. Per germline, CDR1 SEHNR and CDR2 FQNEAQ (reference sequence). CDR3 length: 16 residues. The CDR3 DNA follows: TGTGCCAGCAGCTCCAGTGGACTAGCGATATACAATGAGCAGTTCTTC. Residues: CASSSSGLAIYNEQFF.

The rearrangement uses TRBV10-3 and TRBJ2-3; 8 bases fit TRBD2. Germline V gene data show CDR1 as ENHRY and CDR2 as SYGVKD. V gave up 6 bases and J gave up 2 bases; unmatched junction bases: 7. CDR3 length: 15 amino acids. CDR3: CAIRSSGGNTDTQYF. As DNA, the CDR3 is TGTGCCATCAGATCAAGCGGGGGAAACACAGATACGCAGTATTTT.

This clonotype was picked up a small number of times. The V call is TRBV5-1, the J call TRBJ1-2; D is uncertain. The CDR3 is made up of 15 amino acids. The ends were cut back, 0 bases at V and 0 bases at J, with 9 bases in the middle. Looked up from germline, CDR1 is SGHRS and CDR2 is YFSETQ. In DNA, the CDR3 is TGCGCCAGCAGCTTGGCCGCTCAGACTAACTATGGCTACACCTTC. Residues: CASSLAAQTNYGYTF. The whole variable domain, filled in from reference TRBV5-1 and TRBJ1-2, reads KAGVTQTPRYLIKTRGQQVTLSCSPISGHRSVSWYQQTPGQGLQFLFEYFSETQRNKGNFPGRFSGRQFSNSRSEMNVSTLELGDSALYLCASSLAAQTNYGYTFGSGTRLTVV.

This clonotype was counted only a few times. The V call is TRBV7-6, the J call TRBJ1-1; D unclear. CDR3 size: 14 residues. Between the trimmed V and J ends, which lost 5 bases and 0 bases, there was a span of 10 bases. Germline CDR1 reads SGHVS; CDR2 reads FNYEAQ. Here the CDR3 DNA reads TGTGCCAGCAGCGCGACGGACCTGAACACTGAAGCTTTCTTT. This translates into CASSATDLNTEAFF.